This T cell receptor beta chain was retrieved from a study of human T cells and chemical hapten exposure. Each CDR3 protein is one row after TCRdb ran MiXCR on the RACE reads. The sample holds some 70,000 distinct CDR3 sequences, 10% seen once. Study-level results: PT1 expanded TCR numbers tracked positively with patch test score. The number of TCRs above 1 in 1000 frequency did not change after DPC sensitization.

Time point meaning: patch test 2, 6 weeks after DPC sensitization. Treatment denoted: therapeutic diphenylcyclopropenone sensitization with weekly scalp DPC. At patch-test visits, sampling came before the patch test. CDR3 length equals 15 residues. The germline gives CDR1 DFQATT, CDR2 SNEGSKA (reference sequence). The V and J ends lost 5 bases and 1 base, in that order; junction bases with no gene match: 7. This clonotype turned up a few times. Its antigen is currently unknown. The source was whole blood, collected in connection with sensitization to the hapten diphenylcyclopropenone (DPC). The TCR comes from a woman aged 45 to 65 with alopecia areata. Some clones in this sample may be carry-over from other donors' samples. V gene TRBV20-1 combines with J gene TRBJ2-7, with 11 bases that match TRBD1. In DNA, the CDR3 is TGCAGTGCTTCCTCCGGGACAGGGGGGTCCTACGAGCAGTACTTC. Translated: CSASSGTGGSYEQYF.